This note documents a single T cell receptor beta chain sequence. Its antigen is still unknown. Base qualities were left out, and no much larger clone turns up one base away. The method behind the library was 5' RACE. The instrument was an Illumina HiSeq 2500. The second PCR ran for about 7 to 11 cycles and used a J-beta primer mix along with a sample-barcoded 5' primer. A unique molecular identifier was introduced onto each TCR beta cDNA molecule by a template-switch 5' adaptor carrying 12 random nucleotides. At least 2.5 million CDR3-containing paired-end reads were obtained from each sample. The Mint cDNA synthesis kit, primed by a TRBC-specific oligonucleotide, was used to synthesize first-strand cDNA from all RNA. Following uracil-DNA glycosylase treatment, a first 18-cycle PCR with universal primers M1SS and BC2_uni_R was performed on all cDNA. In the authors' own workflow: Each sample was normalized by randomly selecting 1 million high-quality reads, each carrying a distinct molecular identifier. Instead of being binned into consensus sequences, reads with shared molecular identifiers were discarded. MiTCR, set to a Q25 quality threshold and the strictest error-elimination algorithm, was used for CDR3 identification, clonotype clustering and error correction. A nonparametric unseen species model with Euler transformation was used to estimate lower-bound total TCR beta diversity. TCRdb itself trimmed the public reads at Q25 with fastp, ran MiXCR and retained productive beta chains. Identical CDR3 protein sequences are pooled into one entry, listed with their most common genes and DNA. In this record, the V and J calls reflect TCRdb's handling and not the investigators' own analysis. The sample table shows approximately 800,000 distinct CDR3 sequences, and about 59% are seen once. The ten largest clonotypes hold 25% to 35% of the sample.

This specimen belongs to a study of blood T cells in healthy people across ages (dated by TCRdb to the mid-2010s). For the study in its entirety: In model experiments, template switching captured about one uniquely barcoded TCR beta cDNA molecule for every two T cells. Donors of different ages were randomly distributed across sequencing lanes to avoid experimental bias. Using deep sequencing normalized with unique cDNA molecular identifiers, the study measured how TCR beta repertoire diversity changes with age. The donors were divided into four age groups: young (average around 16 years), middle-aged (about 41), aged (about 60) and long-lived (roughly 82). The study analyzed two additional independent replicas of 1 million unique cDNA reads from the same blood draw for two donors, one aged 18 to 29 and one aged 80 or older.

Sequences DFQATT (CDR1) and SNEGSKA (CDR2) are obtained from the germline V gene (reference sequence). The cysteine opens and the phenylalanine closes a CDR3 of 16 amino acids. Left in the record is the CDR3 DNA by itself, 48 bases read in frame from the first base. V is cut back by 5 bases and J by 2 bases, with 6 bases in the junction unmatched. The paper's findings and limits, for the study overall: As age increased, observed TCR beta diversity per million T cells dropped in a roughly linear way, and a significant reduction was already evident by age about 40. Observed TCR beta diversity correlated strongly with the percentage of naive T cells measured by flow cytometry. Compared with the aged group, the long-lived group had more naive CD4+ T cells, fewer expanded clones and increased TCR diversity, suggesting age selection. Since profiling was done on bulk unsorted PBMCs, naive and antigen-experienced compartments could not be conclusively compared. Estimates of total diversity from one million sequenced T cells were regarded as lower bounds and underestimates. Donor CMV infection status was unknown, potentially confounding age-related changes in expanded clonotypes.

Donors were 35 to 40 systemically healthy Caucasian individuals from Russia aged roughly 6 to 95 years. Each donor gave about 9.2 milliliters of peripheral blood, drawn into EDTA-treated Vacutainer tubes. Ficoll-Paque density-gradient centrifugation was used to isolate PBMCs, with at least 6 million per sample. Total RNA was extracted from PBMCs with Trizol reagent, with at least 5 micrograms obtained per sample. For every donor, an aliquot of PBMCs went through flow cytometry to measure the percentages of naive CD45RAhigh/CD27high T cells. Sequenced: blood. The TCR sequence derives from a man in his thirties or forties in good health. The chain is assembled from TRBV20-1 and TRBJ2-3, and TRBD2 aligns with 14 junction nucleotides. CDR3 region: CSAPGTSGGITDTQYF. The DNA reads as follows: TGCAGTGCTCCCGGGACTAGCGGGGGAATCACAGATACGCAGTATTTT.